Listed below are T cell receptor beta chains from one sample, sequenced in a study of T cell clones after liver transplantation. Clones were sequenced by immunoSEQ multiplex PCR, and TCRdb holds only the in-frame ones, with some missing. The repertoire consists of 72,000 or so clones, with approximately 87% occurring once and the leading ten covering less than 3.5%. The sample was CD4+ T cells from blood, taken at the 22-month timepoint. These receptors were collected from a human patient who received a liver transplant. Some T cells may be the graft donor's. Each CDR3 is given with its conserved first and last residue. D genes are given only for firm matches. A row's size may be missing; if present it is once, few, many or a size class.

NA NA TRBJ2-5 TRBV6-1 TGTGCCAGCAGTGGAACGCGGGGTCAAGAGACCCAGTACTTC CASSGTRGQETQYF
NA NA TRBJ2-5 TRBV18 TGTGCCAGCTCACCACCGGGCAGCCAAGAGACCCAGTACTTC CASSPPGSQETQYF
TRBD2 NA TRBJ2-1 TRBV6-6 TGTGCCAGCAGTCCGGGAGGCTCCTACAATGAGCAGTTCTTC CASSPGGSYNEQFF
TRBD1 few TRBJ1-2 TRBV2 TGTGCCAGCCGGACAGGTCCGGGTCTGGGCGGCTACACCTTC CASRTGPGLGGYTF
NA NA TRBJ2-7 TRBV4-3 TGCGCCAGCAGCCAATTAGGAACAGTATCCTCCTACGAGCAGTACTTC CASSQLGTVSSYEQYF
NA NA TRBJ2-2 TRBV9 TGTGCCAGCAGCGTTCAGGACGGGGGCCAGGGCACCGGGGAGCTGTTTTTT CASSVQDGGQGTGELFF
NA NA TRBJ2-7 TRBV28 TGTGCCAGCAGTTTAGGGTACGAGCAGTACTTC CASSLGYEQYF
NA NA TRBJ1-3 TRBV4-3 TGCGCCAGCAGCCGAGACGGATCTGGAAACACCATATATTTT CASSRDGSGNTIYF
TRBD2 NA TRBJ2-5 TRBV6-1 TGTGCCAGCAGGGAGAGCGGGGGCCAAGAGACCCAGTACTTC CASRESGGQETQYF
NA NA TRBJ1-2 TRBV6-1 TGTGCCAGCAGTACGGCAGGGGAATATGGCTACACCTTC CASSTAGEYGYTF
NA NA TRBJ2-1 TRBV4-2 TGTGCCAGCAGCCAAGACAGGAACCCGAGCTCCTACAATGAGCAGTTCTTC CASSQDRNPSSYNEQFF
NA NA TRBJ1-3 TRBV7-6 TGTGCCTGGCAACGCGGAAACACCATATATTTT CAWQRGNTIYF
TRBD1 NA TRBJ2-7 TRBV5-4 TGTGCCAGCAGCTTAGGGGGACAGGGCTACGAGCAGTACTTC CASSLGGQGYEQYF
TRBD1 once TRBJ1-1 TRBV25-1 TGTGCCAGCAGTGAGATAGGACAGGGGGTAGGTATGAACACTGAAGCTTTCTTT CASSEIGQGVGMNTEAFF
TRBD2 once TRBJ2-5 TRBV5-1 TGCGCCAGCAGCTACCAACTAGCGGGAGAGGAGACCCAGTACTTC CASSYQLAGEETQYF
NA NA TRBJ1-5 TRBV7-9 TGTGCCAGCAGCTCCGACTTTAGCAATCAGCCCCAGCATTTT CASSSDFSNQPQHF
NA NA TRBJ1-1 TRBV6-5 TGTGCCAGCAGTTACTCGGGAAACCAGGGCACTGAAGCTTTCTTT CASSYSGNQGTEAFF
NA NA TRBJ2-5 TRBV5-4 TGTGCCAGCAGCTTGGGGCAGAGCGAAGAGACCCAGTACTTC CASSLGQSEETQYF
NA NA TRBJ2-1 TRBV7-9 TGTGCCAGCAGCCAGAAAACAGGGAGTTACAATGAGCAGTTCTTC CASSQKTGSYNEQFF
TRBD2 NA TRBJ2-7 TRBV7-9 TGTGCCAGCAGCTCTAGACTAGCGGTGGCCTACGAGCAGTACTTC CASSSRLAVAYEQYF
NA NA TRBJ2-2 TRBV5-1 TGCGCCAGCAGCGTTCAGGGACCCGGGGAGCTGTTTTTT CASSVQGPGELFF
TRBD1 NA TRBJ2-7 TRBV5-4 TGTGCCAGCAGCAAACCGACAGGGGGCTCTTACGAGCAGTACTTC CASSKPTGGSYEQYF
NA few TRBJ2-3 TRBV7-6 TGTGCCAGCAGCTCCCGTTCGGCAGGAGATACGCAGTATTTT CASSSRSAGDTQYF
TRBD1 NA TRBJ2-2 TRBV5-1 TGCGCCAGCAGCCAAGGACAGGGGGACACCGGGGAGCTGTTTTTT CASSQGQGDTGELFF
TRBD1 NA TRBJ1-2 TRBV25-1 TGTGCCAGCAAGGACAGGGGGCTGGGGAACTATGGCTACACCTTC CASKDRGLGNYGYTF
NA few TRBJ1-1 TRBV5-5 TGTGCCAGCAGCCCGGACGCAGGGCGGATGGTCTTT CASSPDAGRMVF
TRBD2 NA TRBJ2-5 TRBV10-3 TGTGCCATCAGCCCGGGCGCCGGGACTAGCGAACCAGAGACCCAGTACTTC CAISPGAGTSEPETQYF
TRBD1 NA TRBJ1-5 TRBV19 TGTGCCAGTAGTACCGACAGGGGCGGCAATCAGCCCCAGCATTTT CASSTDRGGNQPQHF
NA NA TRBJ2-3 TRBV4-3 TGCGCCAGCAGCCTCCAGGGTAGGTCCACAGATACGCAGTATTTT CASSLQGRSTDTQYF
TRBD2 NA TRBJ2-5 TRBV7-2 TGTGCCAGCAGATACACGACTAGCGGACAAGAGACCCAGTACTTC CASRYTTSGQETQYF
TRBD2 NA TRBJ2-3 TRBV4-2 TGTGCCAGCAGCCGATCCCCCGGGACTAGCGGGAGGTTAGGGGACACAGATACGCAGTATTTT CASSRSPGTSGRLGDTDTQYF
TRBD2 NA TRBJ2-5 TRBV28 TGTGCCAGCGAAGACCCCTCTTTAGCGGGGTTCCAAGAGACCCAGTACTTC CASEDPSLAGFQETQYF
NA NA TRBJ2-3 TRBV20-1 TGCGGGGGACTTCGCACAGATACGCAGTATTTT CGGLRTDTQYF
NA once TRBJ2-1 TRBV6-5 TGTGCCAGCAGTTACTCGAGGGCCCCCAATGAGCAGTTCTTC CASSYSRAPNEQFF
NA NA TRBJ2-2 TRBV10-3 TGTGCCATCAGTGAACCGAGCGCGAACACCGGGGAGCTGTTTTTT CAISEPSANTGELFF